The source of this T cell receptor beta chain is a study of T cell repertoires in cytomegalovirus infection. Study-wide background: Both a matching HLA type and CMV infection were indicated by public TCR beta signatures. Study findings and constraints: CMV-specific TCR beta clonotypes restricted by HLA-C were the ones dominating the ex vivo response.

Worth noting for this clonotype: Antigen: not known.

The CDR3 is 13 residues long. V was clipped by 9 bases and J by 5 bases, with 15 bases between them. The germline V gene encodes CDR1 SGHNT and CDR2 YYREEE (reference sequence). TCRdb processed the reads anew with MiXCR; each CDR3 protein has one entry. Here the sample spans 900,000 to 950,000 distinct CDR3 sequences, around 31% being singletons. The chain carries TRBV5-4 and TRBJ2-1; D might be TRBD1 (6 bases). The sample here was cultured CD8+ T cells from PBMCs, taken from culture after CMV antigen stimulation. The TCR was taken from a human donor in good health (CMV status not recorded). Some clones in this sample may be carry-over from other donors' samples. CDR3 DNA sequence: TGTGCCACCTTAGGGGGAGAGAACAATGAGCAGTTCTTC. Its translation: CATLGGENNEQFF. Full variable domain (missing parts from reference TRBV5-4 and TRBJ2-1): ETGVTQSPTHLIKTRGQQVTLRCSSQSGHNTVSWYQQALGQGPQFIFQYYREEENGRGNFPPRFSGLQFPNYSSELNVNALELDDSALYLCATLGGENNEQFFGPGTRLTVL.